The clone carrying this T cell receptor (beta chain) occurred once. Its antigen is unidentified. The time point denotes: cycle 4 day 1 (C4D1), after five to seven weeks of nivolumab. No patient escaped relapse after autologous stem cell transplantation, and brentuximab vedotin exposure varied. Here immunoSEQ multiplex PCR was the method, and the copy in TCRdb shows in-frame clones only, minus some. The sample records approximately 100,000 clones, 83% being singletons. This record belongs to a study of PD-1 blockade in classical Hodgkin lymphoma. Per the germline V gene, CDR1 is SEHNR and CDR2 is FQNEAQ (reference sequence). The length of the CDR3 is 14 residues. With 5 bases removed from V and 6 bases from J, the gap between germline ends came to 14 bases. Study-level results: Underlying causes for the observed repertoire differences were not defined, possibly disease activity or prior therapy.

The source of this sequence is a human donor with classical Hodgkin lymphoma. The chain uses TRBV7-9 and TRBJ1-5, with D perhaps TRBD1 (5 bases). The sequencing here drew on peripheral blood mononuclear cells (PBMCs), taken before the fourth cycle of nivolumab. CDR3 sequence (DNA): TGTGCCAGCAGCCCGGACAATCTCCCTCAGCCCCAGCATTTT. Protein: CASSPDNLPQPQHF. The variable domain in full, completed from reference TRBV7-9 and TRBJ1-5, reads DTGVSQNPRHKITKRGQNVTFRCDPISEHNRLYWYRQTLGQGPEFLTYFQNEAQLEKSRLLSDRFSAERPKGSFSTLEIQRTEQGDSAMYLCASSPDNLPQPQHFGDGTRLSIL.